The following is a T cell receptor (beta chain) sequence with its context. Authors' processing steps: For nucleated cells, counts were estimated from reference gene primer amplification. Some clones are missing from TCRdb's copy, which holds only in-frame ones; the method was immunoSEQ multiplex PCR. That table is the source of V, J and clone size, and D and trimming were worked out from the DNA. The sample yields 150,000 to 200,000 clones, around 87% seen once. The data were obtained in a study of blood T cell repertoires in COVID-19. Study as a whole: Acute-phase and convalescent COVID-19 samples originated in the United States, Italy and Spain. T cells, B-cell-depleted T cells, or PBMCs supplied cDNA or gDNA.

Per germline, CDR1 KGHSH and CDR2 LQKENI. With 6 bases removed from V and 3 bases from J, the gap between germline ends came to 11 bases. The CDR3 is 13 residues long. The source material was peripheral blood. V gene TRBV18 combines with J gene TRBJ1-1; no clear D. This TCR was sampled from a man aged 18 to 30 with active or convalescent COVID-19. CDR3 in amino acids: CASSLSLDTEAFF. CDR3 coding DNA: TGTGCCAGCTCCCTATCCTTAGACACTGAAGCTTTCTTT.